What follows are 24 T cell receptor beta chains derived from one specimen sequenced in a study of blood T cell repertoires in COVID-19. This table comes from immunoSEQ multiplex PCR, and its TCRdb copy is limited to in-frame clones, with some not included. The sample consists of 350,000 to 450,000 clones, about 91% of them appearing once. The sequenced material came from peripheral blood. These receptors all stem from a woman aged 40 to 50 with COVID-19, enrolled during active disease.

The count of this clone is one. The V gene is TRBV2, the J gene TRBJ2-2, with D maybe TRBD2 (6 bases). V lost 4 bases, J lost 7 bases, and 16 bases lay in between. Germline V gives CDR1 SNHLY, CDR2 FYNNEI. The CDR3 length is 15 residues. The CDR3 DNA is TGTGCCAGCAGTGTCCTATCTAGCGTGGGCGGGGAGCTGTTTTTT. This translates into CASSVLSSVGGELFF.

The V gene is TRBV7-9, the J gene TRBJ2-3, with 7 nucleotides matching TRBD2. The germline CDR1 and CDR2 sequences are SEHNR and FQNEAQ (reference sequence). V was pared by 5 bases and J by 0 bases, with 17 bases of the junction left unmatched. The CDR3 totals 19 residues. The CDR3 nucleotides are TGTGCCAGCAGCATAAGAGGGGCGGGAGTTTTTTCTAGCACAGATACGCAGTATTTT. It translates to CASSIRGAGVFSSTDTQYF.

The chain links TRBV18 to TRBJ1-5; a weak D match, TRBD1 (5 bases). Germline V gene sequence: CDR1 KGHSH, CDR2 LQKENI. V was pared by 3 bases and J by 6 bases, with 18 bases between. The CDR3 totals 16 residues. The CDR3 is CASSPGTPFGGQPQHF. CDR3 bases: TGTGCCAGCTCACCCGGGACTCCTTTCGGGGGTCAGCCCCAGCATTTT.

The chain employs TRBV9 and TRBJ1-2, with 9 bases matching TRBD1. The junction had 4 bases not matched to a gene; V was cut back by 4 bases and J by 6 bases. The germline gives CDR1 SGDLS, CDR2 YYNGEE. This CDR3 spans 13 amino acids. This chain's CDR3 is CASSLQGANGYTF. In nucleotides, the CDR3 is TGTGCCAGCAGCCTACAGGGGGCAAATGGCTACACCTTC.

The gene calls are TRBV28 and TRBJ2-1, with a tentative D call TRBD1 (5 bases). The CDR3 runs 12 residues. Trimming cost V 0 bases and J 12 bases, with 9 bases left between them. Germline CDR1 MDHEN, CDR2 SYDVKM. This CDR3 reads CASSLWNRGQFF. CDR3 coding DNA: TGTGCCAGCAGTTTATGGAATAGGGGGCAGTTCTTC.

This clone was observed a handful of times. The chain combines TRBV27 with TRBJ1-6; TRBD1 matches at 10 bases. V lost 5 bases to trimming and J lost 9 bases; unmatched junction nucleotides: 7. Germline V CDR1 and CDR2: MNHEY, SMNVEV (reference sequence). The CDR3 is 15 amino acids. CDR3 DNA sequence: TGTGCCAGCAGTCAATTGACAGGGGGCGGTTCACCCCTCCACTTT. This gives the protein CASSQLTGGGSPLHF.

This clone is labeled as medium-sized (0.01 to 0.1%). V usage is TRBV27 and J usage is TRBJ2-1; D perhaps matches TRBD1 (5 bases). The CDR3 extends over 14 amino acids. Trimming stripped 2 bases from V and 5 bases from J, with 10 bases between. Per germline, CDR1 MNHEY and CDR2 SMNVEV (reference sequence). The chain's CDR3 is CASSLTGHNNEQFF. Here the CDR3 DNA reads TGTGCCAGCAGTTTAACCGGACACAACAATGAGCAGTTCTTC.

This sequence joins TRBV19 and TRBJ2-5; 13 nucleotides align to TRBD2. Germline-derived CDR1 and CDR2 are LNHDA and SQIVND (reference sequence). This CDR3 region has 15 residues. V lost 4 bases and J lost 5; bases outside the gene matches: 4. The CDR3 sequence: CASSTGLAGHETQYF. DNA of the CDR3: TGTGCCAGTAGTACGGGACTAGCGGGGCATGAGACCCAGTACTTC.

The chain links TRBV2 to TRBJ1-1; 8 bases map to TRBD1. The junction had 4 bases not matched to a gene; V was cut back by 5 bases and J by 2 bases. The CDR3 contains 14 residues. Germline V CDR1 and CDR2: SNHLY, FYNNEI. CDR3 loop: CASSKGQVNTEAFF. For the CDR3, the DNA is TGTGCCAGCAGTAAGGGACAGGTTAACACTGAAGCTTTCTTT.

The CDR3 here is CASRGLGAATNEKLFF. The CDR3 coding sequence is TGTGCCAGCAGGGGTTTAGGGGCCGCAACTAATGAAAAACTGTTTTTT. The chain uses TRBV28 and TRBJ1-4; D may be TRBD1 (5 bases). CDR3 size: 16 residues. Germline CDR1 is MDHEN and CDR2 is SYDVKM. The V and J ends lost 6 bases and 0 bases respectively, with 14 bases between them.

The genes are TRBV20-1 and TRBJ2-1, with TRBD2 as a possible D gene (5 bases). Germline loops: CDR1 DFQATT, CDR2 SNEGSKA (reference sequence). The CDR3 runs to 11 residues. The V gene lost 5 bases and the J gene lost 7 bases, with 9 bases spanning the gap. CDR3 nucleotide sequence: TGCAGTGCTTTTCGGGGAAATGAGCAGTTCTTC. It translates to CSAFRGNEQFF.

The chain links TRBV5-1 to TRBJ1-1, with D tentatively TRBD1 (5 bases). The germline CDR1 and CDR2 sequences are SGHRS and YFSETQ. With 1 base removed from V and 4 bases from J, the gap between germline ends came to 11 bases. This CDR3 has 14 amino acids. The CDR3 sequence is CASSLLERGTEAFF. CDR3 in DNA: TGCGCCAGCAGCTTGTTGGAAAGGGGCACTGAAGCTTTCTTT.

This clone was recorded once. The V call is TRBV25-1, the J call TRBJ1-1; 9 bases map to TRBD1. The junction had 19 bases not matched to a gene; V was cut back by 7 bases and J by 7 bases. From germline, CDR1 is MGHDK and CDR2 SYGVNS. The CDR3 is 17 amino acids. The DNA of the CDR3 is TGTGCCAGCACCAAGACGGGGACAGGGCGATCCATCGGTGAAGCTTTCTTT. This encodes CASTKTGTGRSIGEAFF.

This clone was recorded once. The genes are TRBV19 and TRBJ1-6; TRBD1 might be the D (6 bases). Germline CDR1 reads LNHDA; CDR2 reads SQIVND (reference sequence). Trimming stripped 6 bases from V and 8 bases from J, with 8 bases between. The length of the CDR3 is 12 residues. The CDR3 DNA sequence: TGTGCCAGTAGCCACAGGGATTCACCCCTCCACTTT. Its protein product is CASSHRDSPLHF.

The rearrangement joins TRBV2 to TRBJ2-3, with TRBD2 as a possible D gene (6 bases). The V gene's germline CDR1 is SNHLY and CDR2 FYNNEI. V was clipped by 7 bases and J by 1 base, with 12 bases between them. The CDR3 extends over 14 amino acids. This CDR3 reads CASIRELGTDTQYF. The CDR3 DNA reads as TGTGCCAGCATTCGGGAGCTCGGCACAGATACGCAGTATTTT. Together with reference TRBV2 and TRBJ2-3, the CDR3 gives the full variable domain: EPEVTQTPSHQVTQMGQEVILRCVPISNHLYFYWYRQILGQKVEFLVSFYNNEISEKSEIFDDQFSVERPDGSNFTLKIRSTKLEDSAMYFCASIRELGTDTQYFGPGTRLTVL.

The CDR3: CASSPSAGPLSTIHYGYTF. Here the CDR3 DNA reads TGTGCCAGCAGCCCAAGTGCGGGGCCTTTATCTACTATTCACTATGGCTACACCTTC. The rearrangement links TRBV7-9 to TRBJ1-2; possibly TRBD1 for D (5 bases). The germline CDR1 and CDR2 sequences are SEHNR and FQNEAQ (reference sequence). Trimming cost V 5 bases and J 3 bases, with 28 bases left between them. CDR3 length equals 19 residues.

In this sample, this clone turned up a few times. CDR3 sequence: CASSYPGGDEQYF. DNA for the CDR3: TGTGCCAGCAGTTACCCAGGAGGGGACGAGCAGTACTTC. The V gene is TRBV6-2 or TRBV6-3, the J gene TRBJ2-7; D possibly corresponds to TRBD2 (6 bases). Trimming left V 2 bases short and J 5 bases short, with 10 bases between. The CDR3 has 13 amino acids. The germline V gene encodes CDR1 MNHEY and CDR2 SVGEGT.

The rearrangement uses TRBV9 and TRBJ1-3; D is unclear. Between the trimmed V and J ends, which lost 4 bases and 6 bases, there was a span of 11 bases. The CDR3 spans 13 residues. Germline V gene sequence: CDR1 SGDLS, CDR2 YYNGEE. The CDR3 region is CASSRGAENTIYF. The CDR3 region has the DNA TGTGCCAGCAGCCGGGGTGCTGAAAACACCATATATTTT.

The rearrangement uses TRBV29-1 and TRBJ2-2, with TRBD2 identical over 9 bases. After removal of 6 bases from V and 7 bases from J, the junction contained 9 bases not matched to a gene. The CDR3 loop spans 14 amino acids. Germline CDR1 and CDR2: SQVTM and ANQGSEA. The CDR3 sequence is CSVQREAYDGELFF. For the CDR3, the DNA is TGCAGCGTCCAGCGGGAGGCGTATGACGGGGAGCTGTTTTTT.

CDR3 nucleotides: TGTGCCAGCACAGGGGGCGAGACAGATACGCAGTATTTT. The encoded protein is CASTGGETDTQYF. The gene calls are TRBV27 and TRBJ2-3; 8 positions agree with TRBD1. CDR3 length: 13 residues. Germline CDR1 is MNHEY and CDR2 is SMNVEV (reference sequence). J gave up 3 bases and V 7 bases, and 3 bases lay outside the gene matches.

The rearrangement joins TRBV27 to TRBJ2-1, with D possibly matching TRBD2 (7 bases). This CDR3 comprises 14 residues. Germline V gives CDR1 MNHEY, CDR2 SMNVEV (reference sequence). V was shortened by 3 bases and J by 5 bases, with 11 bases between the two germline ends. The CDR3 protein is CASSLGGHNNEQFF. The DNA of the CDR3 is TGTGCCAGCAGTTTGGGGGGGCACAACAATGAGCAGTTCTTC.

The V call is TRBV2, the J call TRBJ1-2; D remains ambiguous. The CDR3 is 13 residues long. Trimming removed 6 bases at V and 4 bases at J, with 12 bases between. CDR1 and CDR2 from the germline V gene are SNHLY and FYNNEI. The CDR3 DNA reads as TGTGCCAGCAGGGCTGACGGGATCTATGGCTACACCTTC. Translated, it gives CASRADGIYGYTF. The complete variable domain, with remaining parts taken from reference TRBV2 and TRBJ1-2, reads EPEVTQTPSHQVTQMGQEVILRCVPISNHLYFYWYRQILGQKVEFLVSFYNNEISEKSEIFDDQFSVERPDGSNFTLKIRSTKLEDSAMYFCASRADGIYGYTFGSGTRLTVV.

The chain combines TRBV7-2 with TRBJ2-1; tentative D call: TRBD2 (5 bases). Trimming took off 0 bases at V and 8 bases at J, with 8 bases between the two ends. Germline V lookup: CDR1 SGHTA, CDR2 FQGNSA. The CDR3 has 13 residues. CDR3 protein: CASSLAGSHEQFF. DNA of the CDR3: TGTGCCAGCAGCTTAGCAGGGAGCCATGAGCAGTTCTTC.

This chain joins TRBV7-3 and TRBJ2-1, with D perhaps matching TRBD1 (5 bases). The CDR3 totals 15 residues. The V end was cut by 1 base, the J end by 8 bases, with 15 bases between. The germline CDR1 and CDR2 sequences are SGHTA and FQGTGA. CDR3 in amino acids: CASSLRADKRDEQFF. CDR3 nucleotides: TGTGCCAGCAGCTTAAGGGCGGACAAACGGGATGAGCAGTTCTTC.